The T cell receptor beta chain described here comes from a study of early T cells in non-severe SARS-CoV-2 infection (dated by TCRdb to the early 2020s). Study-wide context: Bulk RNA from unsorted whole blood was used for TCR sequencing, so alpha and beta chains could not be paired. Overall study outcomes, separate from this receptor: VDJdb matching was skewed toward anti-spike CD8 responses and likely underestimated virus-specific expansions, missing private and CD4 specificities.

This clonotype was counted at least ten times. Its specific antigen is unknown. No much larger clone is present one base from it, and per-base qualities are unavailable. The method behind the library was 5' RACE. Reads for this sample came from a NextSeq 500. Unique molecular identifiers were attached to individual cDNA molecules in the TCR library protocol so that sequencing error and PCR bias could be corrected. TCR alpha and beta chains were both sequenced, and the abundances of alpha and beta sequences in each sample were closely correlated with each other. Regarding the original processing steps: Decombinator V4 was used to annotate TCR sequences for V gene, J gene and CDR3. Expanded TCRs were defined as changing significantly between any two time points under a Poisson model with p below 0.0001. TCR abundances were normalised to the total number of TCRs sequenced in each sample and reported as counts per million. TRAV1-2 paired with TRAJ12, TRAJ20 or TRAJ33 defined MAIT TCRs, while TRAV10 paired with TRAJ18 defined iNKT TCRs. A search of VDJdb, accessed on 1 November 2021, was run for TCRs annotated to CMV, EBV and SARS-CoV-2, with TCRs annotated for multiple antigens excluded. TCRdb's own reprocessing of the public reads used fastp at Q25 and MiXCR and kept productive beta chains. Rows with one shared CDR3 protein collapse into an entry with the most common genes and DNA. The V and J calls reflect TCRdb's pipeline rather than the authors' work. The sample has roughly 40,000 distinct CDR3 sequences on record, around 4.1% of them singletons. The biggest ten clones account for about 3.1% of the sample.

As encoded in the germline V gene, CDR1 is KGHSH while CDR2 is LQKENI. Cut back by 6 bases and 2 bases, the V and J ends lie 8 bases apart. The CDR3, cysteine through phenylalanine, is 13 amino acids long. The sequence is cut down to CDR3 DNA, 39 bases in frame from base 1. A case-control design nested within a healthcare worker cohort in London, UK, was used, with weekly nasopharyngeal swab PCR tests and blood sampling performed. Healthcare workers were enrolled in the week of the UK lockdown, from 23 to 31 March 2020, and were followed every week for up to roughly 16 weeks. The TCR comes from an adult who was a healthcare worker with PCR-confirmed SARS-CoV-2 infection or an uninfected control (not recorded which). Material: whole blood. The V gene is TRBV18 and the J gene is TRBJ2-1, with TRBD2 as a weak D call on 6 bases. The CDR3 here reads CASSWGAYNEQFF. In nucleotide form, the sequence is TGTGCCAGCTCCTGGGGGGCCTACAATGAGCAGTTCTTC.